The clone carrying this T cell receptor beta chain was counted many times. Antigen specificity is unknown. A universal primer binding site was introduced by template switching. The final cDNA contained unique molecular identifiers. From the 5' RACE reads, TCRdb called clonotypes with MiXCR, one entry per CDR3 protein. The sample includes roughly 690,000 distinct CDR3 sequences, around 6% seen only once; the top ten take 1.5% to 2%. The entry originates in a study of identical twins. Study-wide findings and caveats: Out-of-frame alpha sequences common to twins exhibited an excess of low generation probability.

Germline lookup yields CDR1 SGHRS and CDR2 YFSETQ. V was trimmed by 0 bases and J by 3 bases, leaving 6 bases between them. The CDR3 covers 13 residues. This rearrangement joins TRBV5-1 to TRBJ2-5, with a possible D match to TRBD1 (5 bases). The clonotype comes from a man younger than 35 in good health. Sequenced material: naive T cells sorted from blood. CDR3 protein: CASSLGQKETQYF. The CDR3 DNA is TGCGCCAGCAGCTTGGGACAGAAAGAGACCCAGTACTTC.